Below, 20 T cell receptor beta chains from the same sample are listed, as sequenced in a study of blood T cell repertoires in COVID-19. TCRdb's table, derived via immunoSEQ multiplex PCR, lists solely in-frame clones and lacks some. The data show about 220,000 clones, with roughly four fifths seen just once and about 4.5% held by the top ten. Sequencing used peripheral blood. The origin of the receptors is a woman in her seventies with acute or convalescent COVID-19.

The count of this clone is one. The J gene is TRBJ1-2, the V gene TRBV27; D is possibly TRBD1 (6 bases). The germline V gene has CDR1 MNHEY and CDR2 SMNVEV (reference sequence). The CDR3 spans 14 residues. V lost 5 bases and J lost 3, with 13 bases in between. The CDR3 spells CASSPRGTYYGYTF. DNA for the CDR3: TGTGCCAGCAGTCCTAGGGGGACATACTATGGCTACACCTTC.

The CDR3: CASSNSGTRNTEAFF. CDR3 coding DNA: TGTGCCAGTAGCAATTCCGGGACAAGGAACACTGAAGCTTTCTTT. V is TRBV19 and J is TRBJ1-1, with D possibly being TRBD1 (6 bases). The CDR3 consists of 15 residues. Germline-derived CDR1 and CDR2 are LNHDA and SQIVND (reference sequence). V lost 6 bases and J lost 1, with 15 bases in between.

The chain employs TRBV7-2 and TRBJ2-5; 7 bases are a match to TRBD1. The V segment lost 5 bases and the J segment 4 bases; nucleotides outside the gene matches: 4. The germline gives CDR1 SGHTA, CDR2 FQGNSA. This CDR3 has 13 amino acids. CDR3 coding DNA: TGTGCCAGCAGCCCCGGACAGGTAGAGACCCAGTACTTC. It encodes CASSPGQVETQYF.

CDR3 sequence reads: CASSHLVTGGVYGYTF. The CDR3, as DNA: TGTGCCAGCAGCCACTTAGTAACAGGGGGCGTCTATGGCTACACCTTC. This rearrangement joins TRBV7-2 to TRBJ1-2; TRBD1 aligns across 9 bases. The CDR3 has 16 residues. V was clipped by 5 bases and J by 4 bases; unmatched bases: 11. Germline CDR1 reads SGHTA; CDR2 reads FQGNSA. Complete variable domain (other parts from reference TRBV7-2 and TRBJ1-2): GAGVSQSPSNKVTEKGKDVELRCDPISGHTALYWYRQSLGQGLEFLIYFQGNSAPDKSGLPSDRFSAERTGGSVSTLTIQRTQQEDSAVYLCASSHLVTGGVYGYTFGSGTRLTVV.

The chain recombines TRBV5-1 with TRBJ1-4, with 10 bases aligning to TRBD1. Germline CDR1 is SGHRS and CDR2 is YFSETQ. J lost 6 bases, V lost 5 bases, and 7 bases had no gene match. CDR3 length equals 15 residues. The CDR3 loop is CASRPGTGAHEKLFF. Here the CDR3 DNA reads TGCGCCAGCAGGCCCGGGACAGGGGCACATGAAAAACTGTTTTTT.

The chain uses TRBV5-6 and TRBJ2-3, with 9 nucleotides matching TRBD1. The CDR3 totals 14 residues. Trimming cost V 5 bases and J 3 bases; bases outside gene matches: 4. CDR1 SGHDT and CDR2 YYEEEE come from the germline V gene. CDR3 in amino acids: CASSFGQGTDTQYF. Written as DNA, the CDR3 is TGTGCCAGCAGTTTTGGACAGGGGACAGATACGCAGTATTTT. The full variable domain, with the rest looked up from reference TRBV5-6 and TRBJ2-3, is DAGVTQSPTHLIKTRGQQVTLRCSPKSGHDTVSWYQQALGQGPQFIFQYYEEEERQRGNFPDRFSGHQFPNYSSELNVNALLLGDSALYLCASSFGQGTDTQYFGPGTRLTVL.

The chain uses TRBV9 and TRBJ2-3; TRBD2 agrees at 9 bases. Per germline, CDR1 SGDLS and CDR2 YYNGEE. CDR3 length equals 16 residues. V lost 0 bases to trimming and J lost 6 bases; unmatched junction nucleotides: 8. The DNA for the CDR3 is TGTGCCAGCAGCGTAGCCCCCGGGACTAGCCTGGATACGCAGTATTTT. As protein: CASSVAPGTSLDTQYF.

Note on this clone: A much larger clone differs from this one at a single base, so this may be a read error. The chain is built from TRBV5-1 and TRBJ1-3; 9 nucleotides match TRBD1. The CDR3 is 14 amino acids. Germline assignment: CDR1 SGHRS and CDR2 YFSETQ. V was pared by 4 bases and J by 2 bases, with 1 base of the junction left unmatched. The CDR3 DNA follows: TGCGCCAGCAGCCGGGACAGGGCTGGAAACACCATATATTTT. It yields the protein CASSRDRAGNTIYF.

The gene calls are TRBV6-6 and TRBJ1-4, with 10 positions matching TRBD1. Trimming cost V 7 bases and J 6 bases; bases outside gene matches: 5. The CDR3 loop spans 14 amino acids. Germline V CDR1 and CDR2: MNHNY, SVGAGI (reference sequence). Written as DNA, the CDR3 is TGTGCCAGCACCCCGACAGGGGGCGATGAAAAACTGTTTTTT. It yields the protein CASTPTGGDEKLFF.

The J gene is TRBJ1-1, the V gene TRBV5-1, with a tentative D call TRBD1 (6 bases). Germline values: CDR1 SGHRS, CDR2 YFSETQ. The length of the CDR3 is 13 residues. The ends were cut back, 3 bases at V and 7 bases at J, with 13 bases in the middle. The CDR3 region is CASSSGGRGEAFF. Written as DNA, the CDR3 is TGCGCCAGCAGCTCGGGGGGCAGGGGTGAAGCTTTCTTT.

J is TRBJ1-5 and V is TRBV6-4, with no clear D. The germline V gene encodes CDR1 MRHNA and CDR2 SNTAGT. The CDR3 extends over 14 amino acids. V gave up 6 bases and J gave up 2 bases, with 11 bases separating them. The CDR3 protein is CASSREMGNQPQHF. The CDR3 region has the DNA TGTGCCAGCAGCCGAGAGATGGGCAATCAGCCCCAGCATTTT.

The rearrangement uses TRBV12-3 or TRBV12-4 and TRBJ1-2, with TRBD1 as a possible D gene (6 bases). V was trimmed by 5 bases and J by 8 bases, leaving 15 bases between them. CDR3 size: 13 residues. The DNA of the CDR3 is TGTGCCAGCAGTCCAGCGGGGGGACAAGGCTACACCTTC. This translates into CASSPAGGQGYTF.

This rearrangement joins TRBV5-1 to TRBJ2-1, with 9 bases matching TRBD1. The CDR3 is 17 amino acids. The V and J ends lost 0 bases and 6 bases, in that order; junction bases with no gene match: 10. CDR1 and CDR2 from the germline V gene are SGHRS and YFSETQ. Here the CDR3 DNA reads TGCGCCAGCAGCTTGGGGCCGGACAGGGGATACGGCAATGAGCAGTTCTTC. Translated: CASSLGPDRGYGNEQFF.

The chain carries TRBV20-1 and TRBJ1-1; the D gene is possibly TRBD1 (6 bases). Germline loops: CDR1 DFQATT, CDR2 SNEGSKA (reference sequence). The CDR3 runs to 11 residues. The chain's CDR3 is CRTDSNTEAFF. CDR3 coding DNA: TGCAGAACGGACAGCAACACTGAAGCTTTCTTT.

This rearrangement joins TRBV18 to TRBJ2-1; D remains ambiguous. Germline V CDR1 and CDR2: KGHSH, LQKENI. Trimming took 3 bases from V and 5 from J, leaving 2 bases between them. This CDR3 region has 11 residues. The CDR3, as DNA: TGTGCCAGCTCACCCGACAATGAGCAGTTCTTC. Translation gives CASSPDNEQFF.

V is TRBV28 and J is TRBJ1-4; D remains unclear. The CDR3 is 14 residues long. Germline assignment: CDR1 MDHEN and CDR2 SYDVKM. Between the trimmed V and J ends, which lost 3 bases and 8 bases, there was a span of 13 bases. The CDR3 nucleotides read TGTGCCAGCAGTTTTTTACAAGAGGTCGAAAAACTGTTTTTT. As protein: CASSFLQEVEKLFF.

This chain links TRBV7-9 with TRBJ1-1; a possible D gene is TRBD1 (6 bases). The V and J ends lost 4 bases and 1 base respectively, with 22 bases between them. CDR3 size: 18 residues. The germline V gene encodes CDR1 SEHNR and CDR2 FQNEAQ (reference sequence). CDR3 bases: TGTGCCAGCAGCTGGCCGCTCCTTGCTGGACAGAAGAACACTGAAGCTTTCTTT. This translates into CASSWPLLAGQKNTEAFF.

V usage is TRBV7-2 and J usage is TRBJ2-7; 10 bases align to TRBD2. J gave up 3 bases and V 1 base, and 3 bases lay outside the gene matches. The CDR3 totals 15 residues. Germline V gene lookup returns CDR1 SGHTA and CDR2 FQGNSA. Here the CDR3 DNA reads TGTGCCAGCAGCTTAGTAATAGCGGGGGGCTACGAGCAGTACTTC. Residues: CASSLVIAGGYEQYF.

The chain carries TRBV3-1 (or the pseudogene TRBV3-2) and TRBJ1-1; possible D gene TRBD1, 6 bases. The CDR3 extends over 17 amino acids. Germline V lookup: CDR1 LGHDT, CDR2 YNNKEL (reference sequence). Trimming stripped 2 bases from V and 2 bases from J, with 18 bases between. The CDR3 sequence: CASSQNLLTGENTEAFF. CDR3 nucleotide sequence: TGTGCCAGCAGCCAAAACCTACTGACAGGAGAAAACACTGAAGCTTTCTTT.

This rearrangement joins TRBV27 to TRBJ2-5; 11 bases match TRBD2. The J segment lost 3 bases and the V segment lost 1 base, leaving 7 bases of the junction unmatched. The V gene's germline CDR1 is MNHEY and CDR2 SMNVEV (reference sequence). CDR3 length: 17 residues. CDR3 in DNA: TGTGCCAGCAGTTTATTTCCTAGCGGGGGGCCAAAAGAGACCCAGTACTTC. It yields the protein CASSLFPSGGPKETQYF.